These 2 T cell receptor beta chains were sequenced from one sample in a study of siplizumab effects on memory and regulatory T cells (dated by TCRdb to the late 2010s). The library was prepared using the immunoSEQ multiplex PCR assay. TCRdb re-hosts the immuneACCESS table, in-frame sequences only. Its copies lack some clones; in the studies checked, an unresolved V gene accounts for under half of them, and the cause for the rest is not known. The sample has over 85,000 clones on record, over 85% of them singletons. The leading ten clones occupy approximately 7.1% of the sample. Sequencing was carried out using CD8+ T cells sorted from blood. The origin of the receptors is a human donor in good health.

The chain combines TRBV2 with TRBJ1-5; a weak D match, TRBD1 (6 bases). This CDR3 is 15 amino acids long. Trimming shortened V by 8 bases and J by 6 bases, and 20 bases separated the two germline ends. The germline V gene has CDR1 SNHLY and CDR2 FYNNEI. The CDR3 coding sequence is TGTGCCAGCGGAGCGACGGGGGGCGCGAGTCAGCCCCAGCATTTT. As protein: CASGATGGASQPQHF.

The gene calls are TRBV10-1 and TRBJ2-7, with a possible D match to TRBD1 (5 bases). The CDR3 extends over 14 amino acids. Germline CDR1 WNHNN, CDR2 SYGVQD (reference sequence). V was clipped by 2 bases and J by 0 bases, with 8 bases between them. The CDR3 DNA is TGCGCCAGCAGTGAGCAGGGTAACTCCTACGAGCAGTACTTC. The encoded protein is CASSEQGNSYEQYF.